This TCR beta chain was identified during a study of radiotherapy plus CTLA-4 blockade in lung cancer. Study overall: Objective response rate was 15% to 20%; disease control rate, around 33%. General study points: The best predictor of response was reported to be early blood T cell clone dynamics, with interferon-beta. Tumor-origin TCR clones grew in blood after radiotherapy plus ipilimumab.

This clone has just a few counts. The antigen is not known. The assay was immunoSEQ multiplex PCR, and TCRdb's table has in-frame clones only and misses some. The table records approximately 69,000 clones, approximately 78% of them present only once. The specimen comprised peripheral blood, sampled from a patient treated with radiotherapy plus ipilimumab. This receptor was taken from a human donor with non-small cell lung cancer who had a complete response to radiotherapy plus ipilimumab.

The CDR3 region is CASSVGPGQGNTIYF. The CDR3 nucleotides read TGTGCCAGCAGCGTAGGGCCGGGGCAGGGAAACACCATATATTTT. The chain couples TRBV9 to TRBJ1-3; possible D gene TRBD1, 5 bases. CDR3 length: 15 residues. The V gene lost 0 bases and the J gene lost 4 bases, with 11 bases spanning the gap. Germline V gene sequence: CDR1 SGDLS, CDR2 YYNGEE.